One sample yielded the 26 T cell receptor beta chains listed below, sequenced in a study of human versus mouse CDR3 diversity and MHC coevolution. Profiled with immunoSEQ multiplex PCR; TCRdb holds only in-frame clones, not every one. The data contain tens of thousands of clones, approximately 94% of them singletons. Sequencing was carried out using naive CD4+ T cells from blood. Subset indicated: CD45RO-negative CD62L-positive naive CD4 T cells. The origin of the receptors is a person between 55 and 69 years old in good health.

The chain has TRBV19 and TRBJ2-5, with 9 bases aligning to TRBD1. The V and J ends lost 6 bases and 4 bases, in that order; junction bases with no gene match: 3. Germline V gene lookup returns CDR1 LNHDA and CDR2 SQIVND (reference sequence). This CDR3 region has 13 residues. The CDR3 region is CASSLDRGETQYF. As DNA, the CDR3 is TGTGCCAGTAGCCTGGACAGGGGAGAGACCCAGTACTTC. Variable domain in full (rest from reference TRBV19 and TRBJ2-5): DGGITQSPKYLFRKEGQNVTLSCEQNLNHDAMYWYRQDPGQGLRLIYYSQIVNDFQKGDIAEGYSVSREKKESFPLTVTSAQKNPTAFYLCASSLDRGETQYFGPGTRLLVL.

The CDR3 sequence: CSVAPVSSYEQYF. The CDR3 region has the DNA TGCAGCGTTGCGCCCGTCAGCTCCTACGAGCAGTACTTC. J is TRBJ2-7 and V is TRBV29-1; D remains ambiguous. The CDR3 extends over 13 amino acids. V shed 4 bases and J shed 0 bases, with 10 bases lying between them. Germline assignment: CDR1 SQVTM and CDR2 ANQGSEA.

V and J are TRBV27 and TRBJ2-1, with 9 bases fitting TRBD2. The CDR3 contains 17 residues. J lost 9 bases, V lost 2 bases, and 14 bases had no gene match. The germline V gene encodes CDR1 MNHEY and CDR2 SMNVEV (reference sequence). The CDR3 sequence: CASSLHRLAADTAEQFF. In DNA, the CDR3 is TGTGCCAGCAGTTTACACCGACTAGCGGCAGACACAGCTGAGCAGTTCTTC.

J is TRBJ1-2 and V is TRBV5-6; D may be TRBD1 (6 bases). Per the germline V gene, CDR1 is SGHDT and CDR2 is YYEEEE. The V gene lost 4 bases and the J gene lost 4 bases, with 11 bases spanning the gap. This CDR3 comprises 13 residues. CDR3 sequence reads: CASSIQGAYGYTF. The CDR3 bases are TGTGCCAGCAGCATACAGGGCGCCTATGGCTACACCTTC.

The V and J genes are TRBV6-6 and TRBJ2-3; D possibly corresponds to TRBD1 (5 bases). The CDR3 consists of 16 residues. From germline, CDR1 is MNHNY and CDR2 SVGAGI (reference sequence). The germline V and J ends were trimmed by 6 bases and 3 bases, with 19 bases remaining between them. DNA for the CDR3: TGTGCCAGCAGCCTACCCTCAGGGATCGGGACAGATACGCAGTATTTT. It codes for CASSLPSGIGTDTQYF.

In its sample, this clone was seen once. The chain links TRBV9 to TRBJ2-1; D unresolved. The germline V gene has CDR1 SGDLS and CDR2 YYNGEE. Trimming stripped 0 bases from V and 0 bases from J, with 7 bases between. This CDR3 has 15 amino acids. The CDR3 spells CASSVAVSSYNEQFF. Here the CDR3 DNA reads TGTGCCAGCAGCGTAGCTGTTAGCTCCTACAATGAGCAGTTCTTC.

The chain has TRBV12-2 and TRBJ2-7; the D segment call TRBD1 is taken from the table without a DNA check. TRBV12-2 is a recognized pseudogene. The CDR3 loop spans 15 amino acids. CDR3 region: CASRSTGTGKGEQYF. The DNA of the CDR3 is TGTGCAAGTCGCTCCACCGGGACAGGGAAAGGCGAGCAGTACTTC.

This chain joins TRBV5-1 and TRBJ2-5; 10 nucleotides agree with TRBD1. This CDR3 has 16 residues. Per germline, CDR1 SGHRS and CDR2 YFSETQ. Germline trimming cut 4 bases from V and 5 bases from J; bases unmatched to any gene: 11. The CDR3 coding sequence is TGCGCCAGCAGCGTAGCGACGACGGGACAGGGGGAGACCCAGTACTTC. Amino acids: CASSVATTGQGETQYF.

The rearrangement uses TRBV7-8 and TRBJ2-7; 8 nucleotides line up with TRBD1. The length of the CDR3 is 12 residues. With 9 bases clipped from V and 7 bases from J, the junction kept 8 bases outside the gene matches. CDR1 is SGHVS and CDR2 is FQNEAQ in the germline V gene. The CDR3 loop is CASTQGAVEQYF. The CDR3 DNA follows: TGTGCCAGTACCCAGGGGGCGGTTGAGCAGTACTTC.

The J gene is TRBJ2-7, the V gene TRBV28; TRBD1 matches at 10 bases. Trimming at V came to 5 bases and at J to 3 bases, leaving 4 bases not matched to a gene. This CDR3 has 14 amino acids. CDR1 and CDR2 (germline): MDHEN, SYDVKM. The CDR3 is CASSLRDRGYEQYF. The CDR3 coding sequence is TGTGCCAGCAGTCTAAGGGACAGGGGCTACGAGCAGTACTTC.

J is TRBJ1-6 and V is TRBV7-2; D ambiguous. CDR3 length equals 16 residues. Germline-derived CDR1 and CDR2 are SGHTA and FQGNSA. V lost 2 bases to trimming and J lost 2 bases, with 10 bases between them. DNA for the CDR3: TGTGCCAGCAGCTTACAAACGGGGACCTATAATTCACCCCTCCACTTT. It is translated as CASSLQTGTYNSPLHF.

CDR3 DNA: TGTGCCAGCAGCTTAGATCTAGGCTCAGAAGAGCAGTACTTC. This codes for CASSLDLGSEEQYF. V is TRBV11-3 and J is TRBJ2-7; D gene unclear. The CDR3 is 14 residues long. Germline loops: CDR1 SGHNT, CDR2 YENEEA. V shed 0 bases and J shed 7 bases, with 13 bases lying between them.

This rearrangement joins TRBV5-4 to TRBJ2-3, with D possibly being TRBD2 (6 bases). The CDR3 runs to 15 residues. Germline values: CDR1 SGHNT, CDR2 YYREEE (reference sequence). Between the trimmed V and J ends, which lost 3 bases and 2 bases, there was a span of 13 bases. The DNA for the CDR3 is TGTGCCAGCAGCTCCCCCGCTAGCGCCACAGATACGCAGTATTTT. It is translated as CASSSPASATDTQYF.

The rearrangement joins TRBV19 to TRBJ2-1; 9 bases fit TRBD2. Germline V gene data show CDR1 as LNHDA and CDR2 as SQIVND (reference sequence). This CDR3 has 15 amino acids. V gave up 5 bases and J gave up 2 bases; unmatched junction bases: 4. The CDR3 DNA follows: TGTGCCAGTAGTGGTGTAGCGGGAGCCTACAATGAGCAGTTCTTC. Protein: CASSGVAGAYNEQFF.

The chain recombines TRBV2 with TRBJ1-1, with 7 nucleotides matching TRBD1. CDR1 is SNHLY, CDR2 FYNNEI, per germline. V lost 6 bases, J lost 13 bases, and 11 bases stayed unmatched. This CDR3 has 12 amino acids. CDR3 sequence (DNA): TGTGCCAGCAGCGCCTCAGGGGGACCCGTTTTCTTT. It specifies CASSASGGPVFF.

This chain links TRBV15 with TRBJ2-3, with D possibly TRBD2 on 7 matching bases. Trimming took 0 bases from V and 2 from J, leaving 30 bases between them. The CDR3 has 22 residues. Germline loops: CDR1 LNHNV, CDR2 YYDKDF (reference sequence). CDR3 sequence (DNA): TGTGCCACCAGCAGAGATATAGGGGCCGGCGGGGGCCAGACAGGACTCACAGATACGCAGTATTTT. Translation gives CATSRDIGAGGGQTGLTDTQYF.

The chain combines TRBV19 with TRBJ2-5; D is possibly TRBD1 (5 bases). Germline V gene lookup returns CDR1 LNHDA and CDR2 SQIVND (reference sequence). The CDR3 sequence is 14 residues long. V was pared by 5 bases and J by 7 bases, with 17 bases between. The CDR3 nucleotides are TGTGCCAGTAGTCCACAGAAGGGGCTGGGGACCCAGTACTTC. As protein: CASSPQKGLGTQYF.

CDR3 in DNA: TGCGCCAGCAGCTTGGGGGGGCTTGAAGCCAAAAACATTCAGTACTTC. Its translation is CASSLGGLEAKNIQYF. This chain uses TRBV5-1 with TRBJ2-4, with D perhaps TRBD1 (6 bases). Per the germline V gene, CDR1 is SGHRS and CDR2 is YFSETQ. This CDR3 region has 16 residues. Trimming cost V 0 bases and J 0 bases, with 10 bases left between them.

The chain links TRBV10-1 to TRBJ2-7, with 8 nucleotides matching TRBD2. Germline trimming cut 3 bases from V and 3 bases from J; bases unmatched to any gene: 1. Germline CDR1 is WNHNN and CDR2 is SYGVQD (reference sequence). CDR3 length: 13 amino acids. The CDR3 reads CASSDSGSYEQYF. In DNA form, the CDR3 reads TGCGCCAGCAGTGACAGCGGGAGCTACGAGCAGTACTTC.

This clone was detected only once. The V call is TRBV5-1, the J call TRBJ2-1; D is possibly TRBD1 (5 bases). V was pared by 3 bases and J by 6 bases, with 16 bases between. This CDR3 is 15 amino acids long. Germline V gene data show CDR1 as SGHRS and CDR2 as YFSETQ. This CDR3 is CASSSAGLGLNEQFF. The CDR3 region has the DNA TGCGCCAGCAGCTCCGCCGGGTTGGGGCTCAATGAGCAGTTCTTC. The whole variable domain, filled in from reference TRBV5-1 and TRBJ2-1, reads KAGVTQTPRYLIKTRGQQVTLSCSPISGHRSVSWYQQTPGQGLQFLFEYFSETQRNKGNFPGRFSGRQFSNSRSEMNVSTLELGDSALYLCASSSAGLGLNEQFFGPGTRLTVL.

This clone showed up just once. As DNA, the CDR3 is TGTGCCAGCTCACCGTCCACCTACGAGCAGTACTTC. It encodes CASSPSTYEQYF. The chain joins TRBV18 to TRBJ2-7; D ambiguous. Germline CDR1 and CDR2: KGHSH and LQKENI. V shed 3 bases and J shed 2 bases, with 5 bases lying between them. This CDR3 is built from 12 residues.

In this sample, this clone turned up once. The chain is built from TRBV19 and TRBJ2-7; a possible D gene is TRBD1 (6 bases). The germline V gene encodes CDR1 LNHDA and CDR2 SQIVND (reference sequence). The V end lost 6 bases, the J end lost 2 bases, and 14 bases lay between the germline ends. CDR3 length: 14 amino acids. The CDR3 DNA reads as TGTGCCAGTAGCTGGGGGCCTTCCACCTACGAGCAGTACTTC. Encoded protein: CASSWGPSTYEQYF.

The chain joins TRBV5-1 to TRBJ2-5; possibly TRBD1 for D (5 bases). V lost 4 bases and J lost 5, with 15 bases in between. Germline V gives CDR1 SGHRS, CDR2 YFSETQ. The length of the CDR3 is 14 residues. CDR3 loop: CASSRAPPGETQYF. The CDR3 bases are TGCGCCAGCAGCAGGGCACCGCCAGGGGAGACCCAGTACTTC.

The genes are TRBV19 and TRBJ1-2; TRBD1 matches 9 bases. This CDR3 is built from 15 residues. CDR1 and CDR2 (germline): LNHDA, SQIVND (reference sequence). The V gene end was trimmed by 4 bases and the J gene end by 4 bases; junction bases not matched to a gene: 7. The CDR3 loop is CASSKGQGAAYGYTF. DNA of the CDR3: TGTGCCAGTAGTAAGGGACAGGGAGCGGCCTATGGCTACACCTTC.

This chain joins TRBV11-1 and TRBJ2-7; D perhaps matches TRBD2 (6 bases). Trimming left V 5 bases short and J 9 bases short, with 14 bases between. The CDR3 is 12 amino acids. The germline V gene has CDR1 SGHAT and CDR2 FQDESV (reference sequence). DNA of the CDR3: TGTGCCAGCAGCGTAGGGACTCCCGTGCAGTACTTC. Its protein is CASSVGTPVQYF.

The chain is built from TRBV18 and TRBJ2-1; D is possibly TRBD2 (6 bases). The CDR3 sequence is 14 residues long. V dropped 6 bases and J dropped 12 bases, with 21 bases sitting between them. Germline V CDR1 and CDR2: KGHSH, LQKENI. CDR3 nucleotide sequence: TGTGCCAGCTCTTCTTTGGACTCCTACGGGGGGCAGTTCTTC. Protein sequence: CASSSLDSYGGQFF.